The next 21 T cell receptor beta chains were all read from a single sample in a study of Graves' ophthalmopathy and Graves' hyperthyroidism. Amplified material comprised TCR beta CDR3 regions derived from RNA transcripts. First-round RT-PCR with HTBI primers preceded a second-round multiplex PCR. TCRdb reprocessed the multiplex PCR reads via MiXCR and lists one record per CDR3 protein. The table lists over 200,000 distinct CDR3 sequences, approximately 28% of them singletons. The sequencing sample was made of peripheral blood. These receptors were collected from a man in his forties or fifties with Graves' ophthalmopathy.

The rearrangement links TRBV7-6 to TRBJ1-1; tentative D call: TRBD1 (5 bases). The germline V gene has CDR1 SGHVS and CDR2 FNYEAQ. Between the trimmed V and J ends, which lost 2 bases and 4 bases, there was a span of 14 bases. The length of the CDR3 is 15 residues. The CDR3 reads CASSLSGDGGTEAFF. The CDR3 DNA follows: TGTGCCAGCAGCTTATCCGGGGATGGGGGCACTGAAGCTTTCTTT.

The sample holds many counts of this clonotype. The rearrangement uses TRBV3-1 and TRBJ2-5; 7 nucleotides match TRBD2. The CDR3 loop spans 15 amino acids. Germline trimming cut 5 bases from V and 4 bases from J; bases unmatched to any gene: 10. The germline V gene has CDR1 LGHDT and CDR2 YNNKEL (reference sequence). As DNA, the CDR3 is TGTGCCAGCAGCAAAACTCGGCTAGCGGTAGAGACCCAGTACTTC. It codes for CASSKTRLAVETQYF.

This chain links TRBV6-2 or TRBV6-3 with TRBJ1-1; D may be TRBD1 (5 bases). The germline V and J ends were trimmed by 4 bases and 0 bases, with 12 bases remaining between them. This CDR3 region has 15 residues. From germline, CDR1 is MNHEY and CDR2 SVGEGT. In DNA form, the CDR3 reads TGTGCCAGCAGTTCCCACGGGACTGTGAACACTGAAGCTTTCTTT. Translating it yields CASSSHGTVNTEAFF.

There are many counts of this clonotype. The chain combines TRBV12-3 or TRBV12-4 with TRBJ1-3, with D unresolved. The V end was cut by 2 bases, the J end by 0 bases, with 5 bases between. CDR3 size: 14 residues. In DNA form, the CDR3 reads TGTGCCAGCAGTTTACAGTACTCTGGAAACACCATATATTTT. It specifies CASSLQYSGNTIYF.

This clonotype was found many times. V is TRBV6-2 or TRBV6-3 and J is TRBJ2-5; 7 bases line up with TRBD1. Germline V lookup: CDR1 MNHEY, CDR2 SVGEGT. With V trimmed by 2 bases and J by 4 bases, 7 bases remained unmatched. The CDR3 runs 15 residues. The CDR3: CASSYGTALRETQYF. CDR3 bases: TGTGCCAGCAGTTACGGGACAGCACTGCGAGAGACCCAGTACTTC.

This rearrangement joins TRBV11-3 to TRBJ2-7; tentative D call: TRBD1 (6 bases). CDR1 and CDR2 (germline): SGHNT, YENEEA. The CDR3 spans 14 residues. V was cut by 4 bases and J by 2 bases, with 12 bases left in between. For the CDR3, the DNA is TGTGCCAGCAGCTCCCGGGACAATCCCTACGAGCAGTACTTC. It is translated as CASSSRDNPYEQYF.

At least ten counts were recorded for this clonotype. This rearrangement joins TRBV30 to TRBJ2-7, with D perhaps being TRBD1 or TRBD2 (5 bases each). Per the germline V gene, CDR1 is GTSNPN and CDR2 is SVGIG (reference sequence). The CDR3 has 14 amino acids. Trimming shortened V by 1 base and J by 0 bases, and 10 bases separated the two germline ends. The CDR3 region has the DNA TGTGCCTGGAGTGGGGGGATATACTCCTACGAGCAGTACTTC. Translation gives CAWSGGIYSYEQYF.

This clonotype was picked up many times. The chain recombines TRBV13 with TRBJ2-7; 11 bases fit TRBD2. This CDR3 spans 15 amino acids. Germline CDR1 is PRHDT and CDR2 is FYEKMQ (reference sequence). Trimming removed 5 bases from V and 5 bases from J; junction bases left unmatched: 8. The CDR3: CASSPPTSGSNEQYF. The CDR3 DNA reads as TGTGCCAGCAGCCCTCCCACTAGCGGGAGTAACGAGCAGTACTTC. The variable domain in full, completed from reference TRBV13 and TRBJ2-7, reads AAGVIQSPRHLIKEKRETATLKCYPIPRHDTVYWYQQGPGQDPQFLISFYEKMQSDKGSIPDRFSAQQFSDYHSELNMSSLELGDSALYFCASSPPTSGSNEQYFGPGTRLTVT.

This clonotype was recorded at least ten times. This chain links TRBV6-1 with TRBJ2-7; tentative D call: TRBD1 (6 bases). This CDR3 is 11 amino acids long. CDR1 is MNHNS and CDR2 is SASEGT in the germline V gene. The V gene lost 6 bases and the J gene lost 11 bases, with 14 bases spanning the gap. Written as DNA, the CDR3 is TGTGCCAGCAGCTCGGACAGATTAGAGTACTTC. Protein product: CASSSDRLEYF.

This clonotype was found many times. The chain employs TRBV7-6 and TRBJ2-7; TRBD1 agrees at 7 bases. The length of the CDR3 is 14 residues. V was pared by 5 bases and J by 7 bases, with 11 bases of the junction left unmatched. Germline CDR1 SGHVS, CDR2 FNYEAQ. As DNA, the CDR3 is TGTGCCAGCAGCCCCAGGACAGGAGCTCGGGAGCAGTACTTC. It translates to CASSPRTGAREQYF.

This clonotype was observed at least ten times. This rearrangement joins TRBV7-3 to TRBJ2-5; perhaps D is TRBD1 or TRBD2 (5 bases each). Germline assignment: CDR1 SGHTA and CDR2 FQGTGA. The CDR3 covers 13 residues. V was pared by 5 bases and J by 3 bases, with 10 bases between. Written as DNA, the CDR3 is TGTGCCAGCAGCCGGGGACCCGAAGAGACCCAGTACTTC. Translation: CASSRGPEETQYF. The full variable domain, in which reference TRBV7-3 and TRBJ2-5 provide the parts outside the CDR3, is GAGVSQTPSNKVTEKGKYVELRCDPISGHTALYWYRQSLGQGPEFLIYFQGTGAADDSGLPNDRFFAVRPEGSVSTLKIQRTERGDSAVYLCASSRGPEETQYFGPGTRLLVL.

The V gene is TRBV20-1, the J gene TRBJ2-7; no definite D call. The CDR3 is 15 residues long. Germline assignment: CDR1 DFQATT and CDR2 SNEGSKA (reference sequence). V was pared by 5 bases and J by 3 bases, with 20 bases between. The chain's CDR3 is CSAPKPSADHYEQYF. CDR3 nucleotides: TGCAGTGCTCCTAAGCCGTCAGCCGATCACTACGAGCAGTACTTC.

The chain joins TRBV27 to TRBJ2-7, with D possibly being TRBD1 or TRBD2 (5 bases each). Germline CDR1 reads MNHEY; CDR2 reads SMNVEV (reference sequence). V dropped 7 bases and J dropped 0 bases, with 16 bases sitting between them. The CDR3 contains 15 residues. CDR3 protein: CASKTWGRNSYEQYF. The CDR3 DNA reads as TGTGCCAGCAAGACTTGGGGACGGAACTCCTACGAGCAGTACTTC.

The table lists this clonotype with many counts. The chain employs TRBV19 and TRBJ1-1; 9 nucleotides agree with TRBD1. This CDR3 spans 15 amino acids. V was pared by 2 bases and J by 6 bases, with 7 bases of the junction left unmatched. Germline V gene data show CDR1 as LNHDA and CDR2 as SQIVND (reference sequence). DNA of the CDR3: TGTGCCAGTAGTATACCTGGACAGGGGTTTTCTGAAGCTTTCTTT. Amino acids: CASSIPGQGFSEAFF.

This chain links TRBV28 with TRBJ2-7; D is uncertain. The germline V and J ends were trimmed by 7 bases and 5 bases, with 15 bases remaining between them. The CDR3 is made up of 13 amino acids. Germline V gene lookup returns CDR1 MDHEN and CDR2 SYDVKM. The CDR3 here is CASTNLPLNEQYF. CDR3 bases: TGTGCCAGCACCAACCTCCCTTTAAACGAGCAGTACTTC.

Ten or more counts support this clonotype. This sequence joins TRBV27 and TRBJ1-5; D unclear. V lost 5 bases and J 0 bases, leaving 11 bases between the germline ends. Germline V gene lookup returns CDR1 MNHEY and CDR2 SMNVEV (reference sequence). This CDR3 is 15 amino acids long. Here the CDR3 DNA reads TGTGCCAGCAGTCCCGGACGGTTTAGCAATCAGCCCCAGCATTTT. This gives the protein CASSPGRFSNQPQHF.

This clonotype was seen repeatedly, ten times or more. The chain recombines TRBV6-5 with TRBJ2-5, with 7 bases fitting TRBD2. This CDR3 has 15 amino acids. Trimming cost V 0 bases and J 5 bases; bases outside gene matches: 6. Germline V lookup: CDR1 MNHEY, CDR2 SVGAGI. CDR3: CASSYSAGAGETQYF. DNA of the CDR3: TGTGCCAGCAGTTACTCGGCGGGAGCGGGGGAGACCCAGTACTTC.

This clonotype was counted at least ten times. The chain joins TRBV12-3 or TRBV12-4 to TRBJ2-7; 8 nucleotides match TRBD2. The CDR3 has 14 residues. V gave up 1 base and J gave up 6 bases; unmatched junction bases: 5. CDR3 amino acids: CASSLEAGASEQYF. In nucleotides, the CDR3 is TGTGCCAGCAGTTTAGAAGCGGGAGCTAGCGAGCAGTACTTC.

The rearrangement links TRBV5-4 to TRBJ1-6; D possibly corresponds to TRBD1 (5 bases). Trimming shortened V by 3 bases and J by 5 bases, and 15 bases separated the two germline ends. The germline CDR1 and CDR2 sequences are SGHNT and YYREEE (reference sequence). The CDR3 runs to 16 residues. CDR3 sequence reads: CASSSGGVINNSPLHF. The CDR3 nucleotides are TGTGCCAGCAGCTCGGGAGGGGTGATCAATAATTCACCCCTCCACTTT.

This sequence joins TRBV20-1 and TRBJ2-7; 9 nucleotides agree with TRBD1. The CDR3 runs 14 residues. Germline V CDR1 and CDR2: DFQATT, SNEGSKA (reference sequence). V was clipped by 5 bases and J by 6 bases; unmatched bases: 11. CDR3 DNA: TGCAGTGCTGTCCCGGGACAGGGTATTTCCGAGCAGTACTTC. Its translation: CSAVPGQGISEQYF.

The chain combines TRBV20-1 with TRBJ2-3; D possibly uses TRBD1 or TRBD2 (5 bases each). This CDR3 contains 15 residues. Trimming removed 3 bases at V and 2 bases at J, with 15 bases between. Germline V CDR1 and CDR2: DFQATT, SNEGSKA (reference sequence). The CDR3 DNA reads TGCAGTGCTAGTGGGGTTGGGGGAATCACAGATACGCAGTATTTT. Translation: CSASGVGGITDTQYF.